Listed here is a single TCR beta chain. Its antigen remains unknown. This sample was taken from a study of T cell responses to AZD1222 COVID-19 vaccine. Notes on the study in general: Among the donors, most were white British and more were female, and clonal diversity was possibly underestimated.

The data were produced by immunoSEQ multiplex PCR, yet TCRdb's version contains in-frame clones alone and is incomplete. The table includes around 130,000 clones, roughly 93% detected once. Sequenced material: peripheral blood, taken on day 0 of AZD1222 vaccination. The TCR sequence derives from an adult in good health.

The CDR3 DNA sequence: TGTGCCAGCAGACAGGGGCTCTCTGGGGGATACGAGCAGTACTTC. Protein sequence: CASRQGLSGGYEQYF. The chain uses TRBV27 and TRBJ2-7; 7 bases agree with TRBD1. This CDR3 has 15 residues. The germline V gene has CDR1 MNHEY and CDR2 SMNVEV (reference sequence). V was pared by 6 bases and J by 4 bases, with 12 bases of the junction left unmatched.